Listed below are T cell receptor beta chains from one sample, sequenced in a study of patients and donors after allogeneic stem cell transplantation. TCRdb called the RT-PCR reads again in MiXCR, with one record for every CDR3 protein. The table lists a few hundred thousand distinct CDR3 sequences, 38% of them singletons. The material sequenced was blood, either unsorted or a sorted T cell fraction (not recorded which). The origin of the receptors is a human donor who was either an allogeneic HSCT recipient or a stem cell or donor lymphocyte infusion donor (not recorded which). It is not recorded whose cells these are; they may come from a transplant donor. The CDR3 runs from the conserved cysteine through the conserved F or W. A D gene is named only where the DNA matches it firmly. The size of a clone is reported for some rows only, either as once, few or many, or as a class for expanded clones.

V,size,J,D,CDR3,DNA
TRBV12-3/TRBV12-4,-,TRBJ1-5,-,CASSFSTAKQPQHF,TGTGCCAGCAGTTTTAGCACGGCGAAACAGCCCCAGCATTTT
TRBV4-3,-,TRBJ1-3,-,CASSQDSRSLRNTIYF,TGCGCCAGCAGCCAAGATTCCCGGTCCTTGAGGAACACCATATATTTT
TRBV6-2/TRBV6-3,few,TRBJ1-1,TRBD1,CASSRDRATTMNTEAFF,TGTGCCAGCAGTCGGGACAGGGCCACAACTATGAACACTGAAGCTTTCTTT
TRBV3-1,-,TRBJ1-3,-,CASSQELRWKDSSGNTIYF,TGTGCCAGCAGCCAAGAATTGCGTTGGAAGGACAGCTCTGGAAACACCATATATTTT
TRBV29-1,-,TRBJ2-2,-,CSVSGPNTGELFF,TGCAGCGTCTCCGGGCCGAACACCGGGGAGCTGTTTTTT
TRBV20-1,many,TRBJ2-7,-,CSARGLDSPYEQYF,TGCAGTGCTAGGGGTTTGGACAGTCCCTACGAGCAGTACTTC
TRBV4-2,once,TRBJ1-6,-,CASSQAGGTLWERDYSPLHF,TGTGCCAGCAGCCAAGCGGGGGGCACCCTGTGGGAACGGGATTATTCACCCCTCCACTTT
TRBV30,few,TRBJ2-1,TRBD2,CAWSAGWTSGFENEQFF,TGTGCCTGGAGTGCGGGGTGGACTAGCGGGTTCGAGAATGAGCAGTTCTTC
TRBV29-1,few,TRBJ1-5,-,CSVGGGVNSNQPQHF,TGCAGCGTTGGAGGAGGGGTGAATAGCAATCAGCCCCAGCATTTT
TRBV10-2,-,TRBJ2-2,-,CAGGGATGELFF,TGCGCCGGGGGGGGCGCCACCGGGGAGCTGTTTTTT
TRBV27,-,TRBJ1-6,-,CASSFVLSRSSYNSPLHF,TGTGCCAGCAGTTTCGTTTTGTCCAGGAGCTCCTATAATTCACCCCTCCACTTT
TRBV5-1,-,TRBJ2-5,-,CASSPGQLPQETQYF,TGCGCCAGCAGCCCAGGACAGCTACCACAAGAGACCCAGTACTTC
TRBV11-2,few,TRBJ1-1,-,CASSFNTGLNTEAFF,TGTGCCAGCAGCTTCAATACGGGTCTGAACACTGAAGCTTTCTTT
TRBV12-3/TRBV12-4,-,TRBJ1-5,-,CASSLGIQSNQPQHF,TGTGCCAGCAGTTTGGGGATCCAGTCGAATCAGCCCCAGCATTTT
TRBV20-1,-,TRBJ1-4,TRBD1,CSARDIGGAGNEKLFF,TGCAGTGCTAGAGATATAGGGGGCGCGGGGAATGAAAAACTGTTTTTT
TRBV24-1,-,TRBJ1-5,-,CATSAEGGEGNQPQHF,TGTGCCACCAGTGCGGAGGGGGGAGAAGGCAATCAGCCCCAGCATTTT
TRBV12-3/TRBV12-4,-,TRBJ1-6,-,CASSFPDGDSPLHF,TGTGCCAGCAGTTTTCCCGACGGGGATTCACCCCTCCACTTT
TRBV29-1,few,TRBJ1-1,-,CSVDSGANTEAFF,TGCAGCGTTGATTCAGGCGCGAACACTGAAGCTTTCTTT
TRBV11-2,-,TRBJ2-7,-,CASSLADRPSLEQYF,TGTGCCAGCAGCTTAGCTGATCGTCCCTCCCTCGAGCAGTACTTC
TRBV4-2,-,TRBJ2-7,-,CASSQDGRSSYEQYF,TGTGCCAGCAGCCAAGATGGGCGGAGTTCCTACGAGCAGTACTTC
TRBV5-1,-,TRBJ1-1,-,CASSLVGSGGTEAFF,TGCGCCAGCAGCTTGGTTGGGAGTGGGGGCACTGAAGCTTTCTTT
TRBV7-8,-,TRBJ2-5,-,CASSLLALQETQNF,TGTGCCAGCAGCTTATTAGCGCTCCAAGAGACCCAGAACTTC
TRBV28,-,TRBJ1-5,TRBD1,CASGPHDRGNQPQHF,TGTGCCAGCGGTCCCCATGACAGGGGTAATCAGCCCCAGCATTTT
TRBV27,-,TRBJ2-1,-,CASRIRVTYNEQFF,TGTGCCAGCAGAATCAGGGTGACATACAATGAGCAGTTCTTC
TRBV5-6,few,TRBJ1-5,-,CASSLVDNQPQHF,TGTGCCAGCAGCTTGGTGGATAATCAGCCCCAGCATTTT
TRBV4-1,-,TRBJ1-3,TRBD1,CASSQIQGISGNTIYF,TGCGCCAGCAGCCAAATACAGGGGATCTCTGGAAACACCATATATTTT
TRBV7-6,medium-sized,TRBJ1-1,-,CASRTLGRGVDTEAFF,TGTGCCAGCAGGACACTTGGGAGGGGGGTGGACACTGAAGCTTTCTTT
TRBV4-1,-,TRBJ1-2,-,CASSQMTDRNYGYTF,TGCGCCAGCAGCCAGATGACCGACAGGAACTATGGCTACACCTTC
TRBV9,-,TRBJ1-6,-,CASSDIGDFKALHF,TGTGCCAGCAGCGACATTGGGGACTTTAAGGCCCTCCACTTT
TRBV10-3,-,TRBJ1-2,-,CAISGALSYGYTF,TGTGCCATCAGTGGTGCGCTTTCCTATGGCTACACCTTC
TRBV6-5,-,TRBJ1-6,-,CASSYSPPGVSYNSPLHF,TGTGCCAGCAGTTACTCCCCACCGGGAGTCTCCTATAATTCACCCCTCCACTTT
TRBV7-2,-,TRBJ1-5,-,CASSFDRPSNQPQHF,TGTGCCAGCAGCTTCGACAGGCCCAGCAATCAGCCCCAGCATTTT
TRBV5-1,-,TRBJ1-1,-,CASSLRSSATGTEAFF,TGCGCCAGCAGCTTGCGTTCTTCTGCGACCGGCACTGAAGCTTTCTTT
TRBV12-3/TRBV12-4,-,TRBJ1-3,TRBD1,CASSGNRGFNSSGNTIYF,TGTGCCAGCAGTGGAAACAGGGGGTTTAATTCGTCTGGAAACACCATATATTTT
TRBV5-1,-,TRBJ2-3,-,CASSLAGIDTDTQYF,TGCGCCAGCAGCTTGGCCGGAATCGACACAGATACGCAGTATTTT
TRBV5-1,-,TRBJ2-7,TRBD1,CASSRTGQYEQYF,TGCGCCAGCAGCCGGACAGGCCAATACGAGCAGTACTTC
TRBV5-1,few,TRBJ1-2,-,CASSLYLRRDYGYTF,TGCGCCAGCAGCTTGTATCTGAGAAGGGACTATGGCTACACCTTC
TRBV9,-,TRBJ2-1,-,CASSVATHEGAYNEQFF,TGTGCCAGCAGCGTAGCTACCCACGAAGGGGCTTACAATGAGCAGTTCTTC
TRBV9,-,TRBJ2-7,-,CASSLRTSSYEQYF,TGTGCCAGCAGCCTACGAACTTCCTCCTACGAGCAGTACTTC
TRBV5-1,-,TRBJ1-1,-,CASSGSTVSGTEAFF,TGCGCCAGCAGCGGATCGACAGTTTCGGGGACTGAAGCTTTCTTT
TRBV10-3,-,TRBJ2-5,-,CAISDPRGSGETQYF,TGTGCCATCAGTGATCCGAGAGGGTCGGGAGAGACCCAGTACTTC
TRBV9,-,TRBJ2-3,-,CASSPRRDTQYF,TGTGCCAGCAGCCCGCGACGTGATACGCAGTATTTT
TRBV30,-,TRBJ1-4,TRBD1,CAWRVTRGTEKLFF,TGTGCCTGGAGGGTAACCAGGGGGACTGAAAAACTGTTTTTT
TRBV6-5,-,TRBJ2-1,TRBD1,CASSWGQGPNEQFF,TGTGCCAGCAGTTGGGGACAGGGTCCGAATGAGCAGTTCTTC
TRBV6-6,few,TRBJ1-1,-,CATLMSALNTEAFF,TGTGCCACCCTGATGAGCGCGCTGAACACTGAAGCTTTCTTT
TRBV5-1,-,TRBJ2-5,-,CASSPDNQETQYF,TGCGCCAGCAGCCCGGATAATCAAGAGACCCAGTACTTC
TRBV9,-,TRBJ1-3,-,CASSPFHSGGDTIYF,TGTGCCAGCAGTCCTTTTCACTCCGGCGGGGACACCATATATTTT
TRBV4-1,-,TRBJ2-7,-,CASRRELLTYEQYF,TGCGCCAGTCGCCGGGAGTTGCTAACCTACGAGCAGTACTTC
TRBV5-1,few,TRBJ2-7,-,CASSSLGRAPIYEQYF,TGCGCCAGCAGCTCCTTGGGCAGGGCCCCCATCTACGAGCAGTACTTC
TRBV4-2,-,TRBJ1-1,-,CASSQWLNTEAFF,TGTGCCAGCAGCCAATGGCTTAACACTGAAGCTTTCTTT
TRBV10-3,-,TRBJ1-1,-,CASAAGANTEAFF,TGTGCCAGCGCGGCAGGAGCGAACACTGAAGCTTTCTTT
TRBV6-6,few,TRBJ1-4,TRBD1,CASSYSNRGRGEKLFF,TGTGCCAGCAGTTACTCTAACAGGGGGCGAGGTGAAAAACTGTTTTTT
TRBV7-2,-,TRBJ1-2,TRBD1,CASSRSPQGATGYTF,TGTGCCAGCAGCCGATCCCCCCAGGGGGCGACTGGCTACACCTTC
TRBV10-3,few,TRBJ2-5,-,CAISERPGAQETQYF,TGTGCCATCAGTGAGCGGCCGGGGGCCCAAGAGACCCAGTACTTC
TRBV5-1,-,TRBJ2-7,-,CASRQVSGSYEQYF,TGCGCCAGCAGACAGGTTTCGGGTTCCTACGAGCAGTACTTC